Following are 31 T cell receptor beta chains from one sample sequenced in a study of molecular identifiers for immune sequencing clone quantification. TCRdb reanalysed the PCR reads using MiXCR and keeps one entry per CDR3 protein. Of some 650,000 distinct CDR3 sequences listed, nearly 20% are singletons. Sequenced sample: naive CD8+ T cells from blood, with Jurkat cell RNA spiked in. Regarding subset: FACS-sorted CD8+CD4-CCR7+CD45RA+ naive T cells. Receptors were obtained from a human donor in good health. Some libraries in this study had Jurkat cell RNA spiked in.

The sample holds many counts of this clonotype. The chain links TRBV7-9 to TRBJ1-4; D ambiguous. Germline values: CDR1 SEHNR, CDR2 FQNEAQ (reference sequence). Trimming removed 3 bases at V and 8 bases at J, with 10 bases between. The CDR3 has 13 amino acids. The CDR3: CASSFMNREKLFF. Here the CDR3 DNA reads TGTGCCAGCAGCTTTATGAACCGAGAAAAACTGTTTTTT.

This clonotype showed up many times. This chain connects TRBV4-3 to TRBJ2-3; D gene ambiguous. CDR3 length: 15 amino acids. Germline loops: CDR1 LGHNA, CDR2 YSLEER. Deletions cut 0 bases from V and 4 bases from J, with 11 bases between. The CDR3 loop is CASSQDTAGPDTQYF. In nucleotides, the CDR3 is TGCGCCAGCAGCCAAGATACTGCTGGGCCAGATACGCAGTATTTT.

This clonotype showed up just a few times. The rearrangement uses TRBV12-5 and TRBJ1-2, with no clear D. This CDR3 spans 12 amino acids. Germline V gives CDR1 LGHNT, CDR2 FRNRAP. V gave up 5 bases and J gave up 4 bases, with 8 bases separating them. The chain's CDR3 is CASGLERYGYTF. CDR3 coding DNA: TGTGCTAGTGGTCTTGAACGCTATGGCTACACCTTC.

The DNA of the CDR3 is TGTGCCAGCAGTCATCCGACTAGCGGTGGGACAGATACGCAGTATTTT. Its protein product is CASSHPTSGGTDTQYF. The chain couples TRBV12-3 or TRBV12-4 to TRBJ2-3, with 9 nucleotides matching TRBD2. V gave up 5 bases and J gave up 3 bases; unmatched junction bases: 9. The CDR3 has 16 amino acids.

In its sample, this clonotype was seen a few times. The V gene is TRBV12-3 or TRBV12-4, the J gene TRBJ2-7, with unresolved D. V lost 2 bases and J 2 bases, leaving 10 bases between the germline ends. There are 14 residues in the CDR3. This CDR3 reads CASSLLGPTYEQYF. Written as DNA, the CDR3 is TGTGCCAGCAGTTTATTAGGTCCCACCTACGAGCAGTACTTC.

The table lists this clonotype with many counts. The chain couples TRBV20-1 to TRBJ2-7; the D gene is possibly TRBD1 (5 bases). V was shortened by 1 base and J by 2 bases, with 9 bases between the two germline ends. This CDR3 is built from 13 residues. Germline V gene lookup returns CDR1 DFQATT and CDR2 SNEGSKA (reference sequence). Here the CDR3 DNA reads TGCAGTGCTAGAGGCCCGACAGCCTACGAGCAGTACTTC. It translates to CSARGPTAYEQYF.

This clonotype came up many times. This chain links TRBV28 with TRBJ2-1; TRBD2 matches at 8 bases. CDR1 and CDR2 (germline): MDHEN, SYDVKM. The length of the CDR3 is 14 residues. V lost 11 bases and J lost 6; bases outside the gene matches: 12. DNA for the CDR3: TGTGCCGGGAGTACCGGGGGGGACTTCAATGAGCAGTTCTTC. Amino acids: CAGSTGGDFNEQFF.

This clonotype was found a few times. The V gene is TRBV6-5, the J gene TRBJ2-7; no clear D. CDR1 and CDR2 (germline): MNHEY, SVGAGI. The CDR3 is made up of 14 amino acids. V was trimmed by 0 bases and J by 0 bases, leaving 6 bases between them. The CDR3, as DNA: TGTGCCAGCAGTTACTCCTCTTTCTCCTACGAGCAGTACTTC. Translating it yields CASSYSSFSYEQYF.

This clonotype has ten or more counts. This chain joins TRBV9 and TRBJ2-7; 9 bases match TRBD1. This CDR3 is built from 15 residues. Germline CDR1 reads SGDLS; CDR2 reads YYNGEE. Trimming cost V 0 bases and J 6 bases; bases outside gene matches: 7. CDR3 loop: CASSVEWTGAGEQYF. CDR3 nucleotides: TGTGCCAGCAGCGTAGAGTGGACAGGGGCGGGCGAGCAGTACTTC. Based on the CDR3 plus reference TRBV9 and TRBJ2-7, the full variable domain is DSGVTQTPKHLITATGQRVTLRCSPRSGDLSVYWYQQSLDQGLQFLIQYYNGEERAKGNILERFSAQQFPDLHSELNLSSLELGDSALYFCASSVEWTGAGEQYFGPGTRLTVT.

Remarks on this clonotype: A much larger clone differs from this one at a single base, so this may be a read error. V gene TRBV28 combines with J gene TRBJ2-2, with a tentative D call TRBD2 (5 bases). The CDR3 loop spans 14 amino acids. Trimming took 8 bases from V and 4 from J, leaving 14 bases between them. Germline V lookup: CDR1 MDHEN, CDR2 SYDVKM. CDR3 DNA sequence: TGTGCCAGCGGACTTGACGGAGCCACCGGGGAGCTGTTTTTT. Translating it yields CASGLDGATGELFF.

Turning to this clonotype: Given the absence of the conserved phenylalanine or tryptophan at the CDR3 end, a read error is likely. The CDR3 loop reads CASRDRGWETQYL. The CDR3 nucleotides are TGTGCCAGCAGGGACAGGGGATGGGAGACCCAGTACCTC. The chain combines TRBV2 with TRBJ2-5; 9 bases agree with TRBD1. Losses at the gene ends were 6 bases for V and 5 bases for J; bases not matched to a gene: 4. Germline CDR1 SNHLY, CDR2 FYNNEI. The CDR3 is 13 amino acids.

This clonotype has a count of ten or more. The chain carries TRBV12-3 or TRBV12-4 and TRBJ1-5; possible D gene TRBD1, 6 bases. This CDR3 region has 13 residues. Trimming cost V 4 bases and J 9 bases, with 13 bases left between them. As DNA, the CDR3 is TGTGCCAGCAGTTCTACAGGGAGGATGCCCCAGCATTTT. Its protein product is CASSSTGRMPQHF.

Concerning this clonotype: Just one base apart from a much larger clone, this may be a read error. The chain is built from TRBV12-3 or TRBV12-4 and TRBJ2-7; D could derive from TRBD1 or TRBD2 (6 bases each). Trimming took 5 bases from V and 5 from J, leaving 13 bases between them. The CDR3 contains 13 residues. The CDR3, as DNA: TGTGCCAGCAGTCCCAACGGGGGCCACGAGCAGTACTTC. It encodes CASSPNGGHEQYF.

As for this clonotype: Given a much more abundant clone one base away, this may be a read error. This sequence joins TRBV12-3 or TRBV12-4 and TRBJ2-1; D unclear. Trimming removed 4 bases from V and 9 bases from J, with 16 bases in between. CDR3 size: 14 residues. The CDR3 DNA sequence: TGTGCCAGCAGTTCGTTTATAGAGCATAGTGAGCAGTTCTTC. Translated: CASSSFIEHSEQFF.

Points on this clonotype: This clone may be a read error of a much larger clone one base away. V is TRBV9 and J is TRBJ2-7; tentatively, D is TRBD2 (6 bases). Per the germline V gene, CDR1 is SGDLS and CDR2 is YYNGEE. The CDR3 loop spans 15 amino acids. This chain's CDR3 is CANSPSGLQAYEQYF. The CDR3 DNA reads TGTGCCAACAGCCCTTCGGGACTCCAAGCCTACGAGCAGTACTTC.

The sample holds a few counts of this clonotype. This sequence joins TRBV25-1 and TRBJ1-2; D is uncertain. Germline-derived CDR1 and CDR2 are MGHDK and SYGVNS. The CDR3 has 14 amino acids. Deletions cut 1 base from V and 4 bases from J, with 10 bases between. The chain's CDR3 is CASSELGPVYGYTF. In DNA, the CDR3 is TGTGCCAGCAGTGAATTGGGCCCGGTCTATGGCTACACCTTC.

There are many counts of this clonotype. This chain links TRBV20-1 with TRBJ2-1, with D uncertain. The CDR3 has 12 residues. V was clipped by 0 bases and J by 7 bases, with 7 bases between them. Germline V gene lookup returns CDR1 DFQATT and CDR2 SNEGSKA (reference sequence). As DNA, the CDR3 is TGCAGTGCTAGAGATAGTTGGAATGAGCAGTTCTTC. This gives the protein CSARDSWNEQFF.

The CDR3 is CASSVGSLGGDPNTGELFF. The CDR3 bases are TGTGCCAGCAGCGTAGGTTCTTTGGGGGGAGACCCGAACACCGGGGAGCTGTTTTTT. This rearrangement joins TRBV9 to TRBJ2-2, with a weak D call TRBD2 (6 bases). Trimming took 0 bases from V and 0 from J, leaving 18 bases between them. Germline V gives CDR1 SGDLS, CDR2 YYNGEE. CDR3 length: 19 amino acids. Supplemented by reference TRBV9 and TRBJ2-2, the full variable domain reads DSGVTQTPKHLITATGQRVTLRCSPRSGDLSVYWYQQSLDQGLQFLIQYYNGEERAKGNILERFSAQQFPDLHSELNLSSLELGDSALYFCASSVGSLGGDPNTGELFFGEGSRLTVL.

The table lists this clonotype with many counts. The genes are TRBV12-3 or TRBV12-4 and TRBJ1-1; tentative D call: TRBD1 (6 bases). V was cut by 5 bases and J by 1 base, with 17 bases left in between. The CDR3 is made up of 16 amino acids. CDR3 nucleotides: TGTGCCAGCAGTCGCATATGGGGGGGACAGAACACTGAAGCTTTCTTT. This encodes CASSRIWGGQNTEAFF.

As concerns this clonotype: A much bigger clone sits one base away, suggesting this may be a read error. The chain carries TRBV7-9 and TRBJ2-5; either TRBD1 or TRBD2 may supply D (5 bases each). The CDR3 is made up of 14 amino acids. Germline V CDR1 and CDR2: SEHNR, FQNEAQ (reference sequence). The germline V and J ends were trimmed by 5 bases and 5 bases, with 15 bases remaining between them. The CDR3 region is CASSPGPVGETQYF. DNA of the CDR3: TGTGCCAGCAGCCCGGGACCTGTTGGGGAGACCCAGTACTTC. The full variable domain, its missing parts supplied by reference TRBV7-9 and TRBJ2-5, is DTGVSQNPRHKITKRGQNVTFRCDPISEHNRLYWYRQTLGQGPEFLTYFQNEAQLEKSRLLSDRFSAERPKGSFSTLEIQRTEQGDSAMYLCASSPGPVGETQYFGPGTRLLVL.

This clonotype was detected many times. The chain carries TRBV6-5 and TRBJ1-4; 7 bases match TRBD1. Germline V gene data show CDR1 as MNHEY and CDR2 as SVGAGI. V gave up 6 bases and J gave up 4 bases; unmatched junction bases: 14. CDR3 length equals 17 residues. For the CDR3, the DNA is TGTGCCAGCAGCGGACAGGCACTCCGTTCGTATAATGAAAAACTGTTTTTT. Its protein is CASSGQALRSYNEKLFF.

The chain is built from TRBV4-3 and TRBJ2-3; D might be TRBD1 (5 bases). The CDR3 has 15 residues. V lost 1 base and J lost 3, with 11 bases in between. Germline V gene sequence: CDR1 LGHNA, CDR2 YSLEER. This CDR3 reads CASSQGRETTDTQYF. The CDR3 DNA sequence: TGCGCCAGCAGCCAAGGCAGGGAAACGACAGATACGCAGTATTTT.

There are many counts of this clonotype. This chain uses TRBV5-5 with TRBJ2-7, with D maybe TRBD1 (5 bases). Germline V gives CDR1 SGHKS, CDR2 YYEKEE (reference sequence). The CDR3 runs to 13 residues. V was cut by 4 bases and J by 2 bases, with 10 bases left in between. For the CDR3, the DNA is TGTGCCAGCAGCCGACAGATAGCCTACGAGCAGTACTTC. Its translation is CASSRQIAYEQYF.

About this clonotype: A clone one base away is much larger, so this may be a read error. As DNA, the CDR3 is TGTGCCAGCGCCCCGGGGGATGCTAACACCGGGGAGCTGTTTTTT. Its translation is CASAPGDANTGELFF. This chain uses TRBV2 with TRBJ2-2; D perhaps matches TRBD2 (6 bases). This CDR3 comprises 15 residues. Germline V gene data show CDR1 as SNHLY and CDR2 as FYNNEI. V was pared by 8 bases and J by 2 bases, with 15 bases between.

The J gene is TRBJ1-2, the V gene TRBV27, with TRBD1 as a possible D gene (5 bases). The V end was cut by 4 bases, the J end by 6 bases, with 21 bases between. The CDR3 covers 16 residues. Germline assignment: CDR1 MNHEY and CDR2 SMNVEV (reference sequence). CDR3 nucleotide sequence: TGTGCCAGCAGTTCCTTAGCCCCAGGGCGTGGACATGGCTACACCTTC. Amino acids: CASSSLAPGRGHGYTF.

This clonotype has a count of ten or more. The CDR3 bases are TGCAGTGCTGGACAGGGGGCCTCCTACGAGCAGTACTTC. This codes for CSAGQGASYEQYF. The J gene is TRBJ2-7, the V gene TRBV20-1; 11 bases align to TRBD1. CDR1 and CDR2 from the germline V gene are DFQATT and SNEGSKA (reference sequence). The J segment lost 0 bases and the V segment lost 5 bases, leaving 0 bases of the junction unmatched. The CDR3 runs 13 residues.

This clonotype came up many times. The genes are TRBV20-1 and TRBJ2-6, with 8 bases identical to TRBD2. This CDR3 spans 15 amino acids. Per the germline V gene, CDR1 is DFQATT and CDR2 is SNEGSKA (reference sequence). V lost 4 bases and J lost 0; bases outside the gene matches: 2. CDR3 residues: CSATGTSSGANVLTF. The CDR3 region has the DNA TGCAGTGCTACCGGGACTAGCTCTGGGGCCAACGTCCTGACTTTC.

This clonotype was seen repeatedly, ten times or more. The gene calls are TRBV19 and TRBJ2-3, with 12 positions matching TRBD2. CDR3 length equals 18 residues. The germline V gene has CDR1 LNHDA and CDR2 SQIVND (reference sequence). The trim removed 8 bases at V and 2 bases at J, leaving 14 bases unmatched. CDR3 nucleotide sequence: TGTGCCAGTGCCAAGGGCACAGGACTAGCGGGGACCACAGATACGCAGTATTTT. Its translation: CASAKGTGLAGTTDTQYF.

Notes on this clonotype: Being one base from a much bigger clone, this may be a read error. J is TRBJ2-5 and V is TRBV3-1; 7 bases line up with TRBD1. The CDR3 is 15 amino acids. Germline V gives CDR1 LGHDT, CDR2 YNNKEL (reference sequence). The chain's CDR3 is CASSHRTGVEETLYF. In DNA form, the CDR3 reads TGTGCCAGCAGCCATCGAACAGGGGTGGAAGAGACCCTGTACTTC.

Concerning this clonotype itself: This may be a read error: a much more frequent sequence differs by one nucleotide. The CDR3 loop reads CAGSLIRSGTEAFF. CDR3 coding DNA: TGTGCCGGCAGTTTAATAAGGAGTGGCACTGAAGCTTTCTTT. This rearrangement joins TRBV28 to TRBJ1-1; D is undetermined. The CDR3 loop spans 14 amino acids. Germline assignment: CDR1 MDHEN and CDR2 SYDVKM.

This clonotype showed up just a few times. V and J are TRBV13 and TRBJ1-5; no clear D. The CDR3 consists of 13 residues. V was cut by 4 bases and J by 5 bases, with 9 bases left in between. Germline CDR1 and CDR2: PRHDT and FYEKMQ (reference sequence). CDR3 sequence reads: CASSSRGDQPQHF. The CDR3 bases are TGTGCCAGCAGCTCCAGAGGAGATCAGCCCCAGCATTTT.